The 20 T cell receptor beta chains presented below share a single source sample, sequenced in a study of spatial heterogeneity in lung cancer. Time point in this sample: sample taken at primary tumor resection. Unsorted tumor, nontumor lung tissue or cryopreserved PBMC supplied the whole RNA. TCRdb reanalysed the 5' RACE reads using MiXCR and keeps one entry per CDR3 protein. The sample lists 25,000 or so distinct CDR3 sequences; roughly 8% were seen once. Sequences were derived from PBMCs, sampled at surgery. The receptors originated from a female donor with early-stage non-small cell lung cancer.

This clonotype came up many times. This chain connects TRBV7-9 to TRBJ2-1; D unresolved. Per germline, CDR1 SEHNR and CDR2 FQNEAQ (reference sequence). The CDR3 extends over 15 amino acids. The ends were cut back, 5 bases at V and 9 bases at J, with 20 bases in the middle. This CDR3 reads CASSPGLAREGEQFF. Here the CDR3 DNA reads TGTGCCAGCAGCCCAGGTTTAGCAAGAGAAGGTGAGCAGTTCTTC.

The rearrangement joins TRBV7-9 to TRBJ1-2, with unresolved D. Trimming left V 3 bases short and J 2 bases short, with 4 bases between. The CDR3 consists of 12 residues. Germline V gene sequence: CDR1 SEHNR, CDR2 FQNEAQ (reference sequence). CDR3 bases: TGTGCCAGCAGCTTGGTAAACTATGGCTACACCTTC. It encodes CASSLVNYGYTF.

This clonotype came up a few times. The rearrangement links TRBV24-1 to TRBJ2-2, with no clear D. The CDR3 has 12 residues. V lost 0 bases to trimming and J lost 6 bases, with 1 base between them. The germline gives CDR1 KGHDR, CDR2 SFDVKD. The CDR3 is CATSDLPGELFF. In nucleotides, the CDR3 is TGTGCCACCAGTGATTTGCCCGGGGAGCTGTTTTTT.

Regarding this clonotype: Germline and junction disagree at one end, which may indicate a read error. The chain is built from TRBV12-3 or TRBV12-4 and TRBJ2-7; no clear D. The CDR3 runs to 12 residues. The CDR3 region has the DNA TGTGCCACCAGTTCCCTCAGGAGCGAGCAGTACTTC. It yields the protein CATSSLRSEQYF.

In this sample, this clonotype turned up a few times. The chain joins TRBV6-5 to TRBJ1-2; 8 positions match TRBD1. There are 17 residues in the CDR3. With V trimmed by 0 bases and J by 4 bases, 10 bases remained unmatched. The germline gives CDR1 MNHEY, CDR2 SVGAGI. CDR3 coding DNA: TGTGCCAGCAGTTACTCCCCCGGACAGGGCGGATCCTATGGCTACACCTTC. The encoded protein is CASSYSPGQGGSYGYTF.

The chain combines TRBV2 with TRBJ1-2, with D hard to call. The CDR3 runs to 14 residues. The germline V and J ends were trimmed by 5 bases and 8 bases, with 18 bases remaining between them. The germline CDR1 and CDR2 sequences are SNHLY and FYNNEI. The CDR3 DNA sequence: TGTGCCAGCAGTCAAAAGACGATATTGGAGGGCTACACCTTC. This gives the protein CASSQKTILEGYTF.

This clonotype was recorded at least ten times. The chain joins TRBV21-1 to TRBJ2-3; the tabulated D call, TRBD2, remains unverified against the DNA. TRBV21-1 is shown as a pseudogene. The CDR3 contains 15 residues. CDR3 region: CARMDFAQSTDTQYF. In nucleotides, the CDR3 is TGTGCCAGAATGGACTTCGCTCAAAGCACAGATACGCAGTATTTT.

The CDR3 coding sequence is TGTGCCAGCAGTCGCTACAATGAGCAGTTCTTC. It translates to CASSRYNEQFF. V and J are TRBV28 and TRBJ2-1; no clear D. The length of the CDR3 is 11 residues. CDR1 and CDR2 from the germline V gene are MDHEN and SYDVKM. The V gene lost 5 bases and the J gene lost 3 bases, with 2 bases spanning the gap. Together with reference TRBV28 and TRBJ2-1, the CDR3 gives the full variable domain: DVKVTQSSRYLVKRTGEKVFLECVQDMDHENMFWYRQDPGLGLRLIYFSYDVKMKEKGDIPEGYSVSREKKERFSLILESASTNQTSMYLCASSRYNEQFFGPGTRLTVL.

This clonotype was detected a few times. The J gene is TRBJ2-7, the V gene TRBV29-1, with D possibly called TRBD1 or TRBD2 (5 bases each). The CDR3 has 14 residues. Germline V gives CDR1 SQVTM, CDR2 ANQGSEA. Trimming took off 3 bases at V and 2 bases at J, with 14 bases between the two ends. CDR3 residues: CSVEGVMGTYEQYF. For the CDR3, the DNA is TGCAGCGTTGAGGGGGTGATGGGAACCTACGAGCAGTACTTC.

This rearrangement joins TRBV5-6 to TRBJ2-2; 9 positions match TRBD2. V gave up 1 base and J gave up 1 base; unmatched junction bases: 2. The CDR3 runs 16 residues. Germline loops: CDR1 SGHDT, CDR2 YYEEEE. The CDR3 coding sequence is TGTGCCAGCAGCTTGCCAGCGGGAGGGAACACCGGGGAGCTGTTTTTT. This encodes CASSLPAGGNTGELFF.

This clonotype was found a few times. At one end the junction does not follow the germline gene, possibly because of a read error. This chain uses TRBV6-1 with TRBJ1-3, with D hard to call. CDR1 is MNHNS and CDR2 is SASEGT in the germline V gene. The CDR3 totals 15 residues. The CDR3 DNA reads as TGTGCCAGCAGAGAAGTATTGCAGTCTGGAAACACCATATATTTT. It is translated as CASREVLQSGNTIYF.

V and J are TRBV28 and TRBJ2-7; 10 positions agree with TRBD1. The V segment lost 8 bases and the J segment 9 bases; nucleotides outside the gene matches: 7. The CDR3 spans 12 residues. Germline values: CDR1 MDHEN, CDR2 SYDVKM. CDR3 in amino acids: CASGKDRGRQYV. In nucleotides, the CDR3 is TGTGCCAGCGGAAAAGACAGGGGGCGGCAGTACGTC.

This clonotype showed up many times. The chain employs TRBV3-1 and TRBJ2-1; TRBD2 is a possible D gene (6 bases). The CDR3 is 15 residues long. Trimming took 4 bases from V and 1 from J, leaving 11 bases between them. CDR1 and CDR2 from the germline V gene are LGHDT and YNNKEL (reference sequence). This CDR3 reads CASSRTSRSYNEQFF. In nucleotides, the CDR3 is TGTGCCAGCAGCCGCACTAGCCGGTCCTACAATGAGCAGTTCTTC.

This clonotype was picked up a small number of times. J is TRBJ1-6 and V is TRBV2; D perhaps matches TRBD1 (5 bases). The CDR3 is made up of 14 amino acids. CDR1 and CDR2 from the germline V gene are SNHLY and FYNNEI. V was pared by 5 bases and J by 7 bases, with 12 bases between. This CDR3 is CASSSQGFNSPLHF. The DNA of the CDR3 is TGTGCCAGCAGTTCTCAGGGATTCAATTCACCCCTCCACTTT. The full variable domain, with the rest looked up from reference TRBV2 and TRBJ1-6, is EPEVTQTPSHQVTQMGQEVILRCVPISNHLYFYWYRQILGQKVEFLVSFYNNEISEKSEIFDDQFSVERPDGSNFTLKIRSTKLEDSAMYFCASSSQGFNSPLHFGNGTRLTVT.

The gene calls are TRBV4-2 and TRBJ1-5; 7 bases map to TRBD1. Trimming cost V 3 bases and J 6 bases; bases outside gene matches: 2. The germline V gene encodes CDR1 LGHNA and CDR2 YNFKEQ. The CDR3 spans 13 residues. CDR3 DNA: TGTGCCAGCAGCCAGACAGGGACTCAGCCCCAGCATTTT. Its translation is CASSQTGTQPQHF.

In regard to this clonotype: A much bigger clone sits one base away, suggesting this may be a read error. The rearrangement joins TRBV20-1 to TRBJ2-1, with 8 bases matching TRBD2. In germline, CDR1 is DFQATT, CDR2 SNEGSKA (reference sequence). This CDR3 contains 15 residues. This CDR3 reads CSARRALAVNNERFF. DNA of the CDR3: TGCAGTGCTAGGAGAGCACTAGCGGTCAACAATGAGCGGTTCTTC.

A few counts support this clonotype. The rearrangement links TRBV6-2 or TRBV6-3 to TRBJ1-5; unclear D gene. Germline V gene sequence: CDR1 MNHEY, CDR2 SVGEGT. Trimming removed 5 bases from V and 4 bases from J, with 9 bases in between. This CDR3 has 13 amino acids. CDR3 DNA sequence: TGTGCCAGCAGTCGACCGGGGAATCAGCCCCAGCATTTT. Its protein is CASSRPGNQPQHF.

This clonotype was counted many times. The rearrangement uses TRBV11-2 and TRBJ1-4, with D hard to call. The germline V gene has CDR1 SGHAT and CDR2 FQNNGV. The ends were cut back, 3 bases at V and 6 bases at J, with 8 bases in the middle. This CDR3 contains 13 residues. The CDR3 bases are TGTGCCAGCAGCTTGTCGGGTTATGAAAAACTGTTTTTT. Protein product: CASSLSGYEKLFF.

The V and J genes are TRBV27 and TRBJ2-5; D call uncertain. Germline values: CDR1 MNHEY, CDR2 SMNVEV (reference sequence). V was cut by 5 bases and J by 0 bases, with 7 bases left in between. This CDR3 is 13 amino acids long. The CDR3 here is CASSPTYQETQYF. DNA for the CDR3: TGTGCCAGCAGTCCGACGTACCAAGAGACCCAGTACTTC.

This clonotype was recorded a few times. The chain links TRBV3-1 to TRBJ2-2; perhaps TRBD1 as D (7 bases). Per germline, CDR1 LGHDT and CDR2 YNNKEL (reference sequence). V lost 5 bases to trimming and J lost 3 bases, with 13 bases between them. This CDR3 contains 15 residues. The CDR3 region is CASSAGGQDTGELFF. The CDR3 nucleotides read TGTGCCAGCAGCGCAGGGGGGCAGGACACCGGGGAGCTGTTTTTT.